The rows below give T cell receptor beta chains drawn from one sample of a study of T cells in narcolepsy. Method: immunoSEQ multiplex PCR; TCRdb's copy keeps in-frame clones and lacks some. The sample lists 30,000 to 40,000 clones; roughly nine tenths were seen once. Sequencing used CD45RA- memory CD4+ T cells from PBMCs. Every receptor here comes from a human donor with narcolepsy. CDR3s include the opening cysteine and the closing phenylalanine or tryptophan. The order of the fields is V gene, J gene, D gene, CDR3 protein, CDR3 DNA. A D gene is named only where the DNA matches it firmly.

>TRBV28|TRBJ2-7|-
CASSPPSGKAHSYEQYF
TGTGCCAGCAGTCCCCCTTCTGGTAAAGCCCACTCCTACGAGCAGTACTTC
>TRBV28|TRBJ2-7|-
CASSFGGIDEQYF
TGTGCCAGCAGTTTTGGCGGGATCGACGAGCAGTACTTC
>TRBV18|TRBJ2-5|-
CASSPGDKWGETQYF
TGTGCCAGCTCACCAGGGGACAAGTGGGGGGAGACCCAGTACTTC
>TRBV7-3|TRBJ2-1|TRBD2
CASSLAGGPSNEQFF
TGTGCCAGCAGCCTAGCGGGAGGGCCGAGCAATGAGCAGTTCTTC
>TRBV7-2|TRBJ1-1|-
CASSETLMNTEAFF
TGTGCCAGCAGCGAGACACTTATGAACACTGAAGCTTTCTTT
>TRBV30|TRBJ1-3|-
CAWSPGTPGNTIYF
TGTGCCTGGAGCCCGGGGACACCTGGAAACACCATATATTTT
>TRBV28|TRBJ2-6|TRBD2
CASTGGAGSGSGANVLTF
TGTGCCAGCACGGGGGGGGCCGGATCCGGCTCTGGGGCCAACGTCCTGACTTTC
>TRBV7-9|TRBJ2-1|TRBD2
CASSATSGSEGEQFF
TGTGCCAGCAGCGCGACTAGCGGGAGCGAAGGTGAGCAGTTCTTC
>TRBV7-3|TRBJ2-3|TRBD2
CASSLLDSGVTDTQYF
TGTGCCAGCAGCTTGCTTGATAGCGGGGTAACAGATACGCAGTATTTT
>TRBV30|TRBJ1-2|TRBD1
CAWSPDRGHTF
TGTGCCTGGAGTCCGGACAGGGGGCACACCTTC
>TRBV14|TRBJ2-1|TRBD2
CASSRTSGGIYNEQFF
TGTGCCAGCAGCCGGACTAGCGGGGGGATATACAATGAGCAGTTCTTC